This T cell receptor beta chain was documented in a study of blood T cell repertoires in COVID-19. Across the study: There were acute and convalescent COVID-19 samples, and they came from the United States, Italy and Spain. T cells, B-cell-depleted T cells, or PBMCs supplied cDNA or gDNA.

This clone has only a few counts. The CDR3 covers 13 residues. CDR1 is KGHDR and CDR2 is SFDVKD in the germline V gene. V lost 5 bases, J lost 5 bases, and 12 bases lay in between. Study processing details: Amplifying reference gene primers gave estimates of nucleated cell counts. Only in-frame clones appear in the TCRdb table, and some are missing; sequencing was by immunoSEQ multiplex PCR. V and J calls plus clone size are reproduced from that table; the DNA served to infer D and trimming. Of about 200,000 clones in the sample, approximately 84% are singletons; the top ten hold roughly 5%. The sequenced sample consisted of peripheral blood. The sequence was obtained from a woman older than 75 with acute or convalescent COVID-19. The rearrangement joins TRBV24-1 to TRBJ2-7, with D perhaps matching TRBD1 (5 bases). The CDR3 DNA follows: TGTGCCACCAGTGGGACACCCCACAACGAGCAGTACTTC. Its protein is CATSGTPHNEQYF.